The source of this T cell receptor (beta chain) is a study of shared clonotypes between healthy human individuals. Researchers ran the assay at a deep level. Assay: immunoSEQ multiplex PCR; the TCRdb copy retains only in-frame clones and omits some. This table holds over 1.5 million clones, approximately 98% found once. As concerns this clone: This sample also contains other DNA sequences that code for the same CDR3.

HIV-negative, healthy adults without recent acute infections or vaccinations were the donors. The receptor was derived from a man aged 25-45 years in good health. The sample consisted of naive CD4+ T cells sorted from blood. Specified subset: CD45RA+ positively selected.

The chain's CDR3 is CASSLDPDTEAFF. CDR3 DNA: TGCGCCAGCAGCTTAGATCCGGACACTGAAGCTTTCTTT. The genes are TRBV5-1 and TRBJ1-1; D gene ambiguous. The CDR3 is made up of 13 amino acids. V lost 2 bases, J lost 3 bases, and 8 bases lay in between. From germline, CDR1 is SGHRS and CDR2 YFSETQ.